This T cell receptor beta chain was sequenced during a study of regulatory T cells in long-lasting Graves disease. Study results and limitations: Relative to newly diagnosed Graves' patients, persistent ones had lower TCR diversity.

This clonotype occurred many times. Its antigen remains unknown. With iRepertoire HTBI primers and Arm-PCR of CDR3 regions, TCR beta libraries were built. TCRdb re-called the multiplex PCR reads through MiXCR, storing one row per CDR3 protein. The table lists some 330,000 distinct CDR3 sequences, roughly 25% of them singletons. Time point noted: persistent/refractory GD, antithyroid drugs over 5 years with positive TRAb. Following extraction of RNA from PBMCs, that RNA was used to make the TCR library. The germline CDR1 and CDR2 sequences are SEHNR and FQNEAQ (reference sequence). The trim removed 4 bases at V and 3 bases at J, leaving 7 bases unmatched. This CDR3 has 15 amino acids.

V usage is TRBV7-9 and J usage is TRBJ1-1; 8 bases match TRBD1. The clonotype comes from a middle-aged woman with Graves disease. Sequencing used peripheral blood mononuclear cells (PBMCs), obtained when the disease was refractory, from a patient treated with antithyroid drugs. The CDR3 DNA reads TGTGCCAGCAGCTATGGGACAGGAGGGGACACTGAAGCTTTCTTT. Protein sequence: CASSYGTGGDTEAFF.